Presented here are 20 T cell receptor beta chains from one specimen sequenced in a study of blood T cell repertoires in COVID-19 (dated by TCRdb to 2018 to 2020). To prepare the library, the immunoSEQ multiplex PCR assay was applied. In its TCRdb copy, this immuneACCESS table keeps in-frame sequences only and misses some clones. Where compared with another copy, unresolved V genes explain less than half of these, and the others have no known cause. The sample yields tens of thousands of clones; roughly 80% were counted once. The ten largest make up 1.5% to 2% of the sample. Sample: peripheral blood. These receptors were collected from a woman aged 55-75 years with acute or convalescent COVID-19.

The chain links TRBV7-9 to TRBJ2-1, with D hard to call. Trimming stripped 2 bases from V and 8 bases from J, with 7 bases between. The germline V gene has CDR1 SEHNR and CDR2 FQNEAQ (reference sequence). CDR3 size: 12 residues. In DNA, the CDR3 is TGTGCCAGCAGCTTACGGGTCCATGAGCAGTTCTTC. This encodes CASSLRVHEQFF.

V and J are TRBV7-2 and TRBJ2-7; 8 nucleotides line up with TRBD2. Germline V gene sequence: CDR1 SGHTA, CDR2 FQGNSA. This CDR3 has 15 residues. V was clipped by 2 bases and J by 0 bases; unmatched bases: 3. Here the CDR3 DNA reads TGTGCCAGCAGCTTAAGTAGCGGGGTCTCCTACGAGCAGTACTTC. It is translated as CASSLSSGVSYEQYF.

The chain recombines TRBV30 with TRBJ2-7, with D possibly being TRBD1 (6 bases). This CDR3 contains 12 residues. Trimming shortened V by 4 bases and J by 4 bases, and 11 bases separated the two germline ends. Germline lookup yields CDR1 GTSNPN and CDR2 SVGIG (reference sequence). The CDR3 bases are TGTGCCTGGACGGACAGTGCTTACGAGCAGTACTTC. Its protein is CAWTDSAYEQYF.

The chain links TRBV11-1 to TRBJ2-2; a possible D gene is TRBD1 (6 bases). The germline V gene has CDR1 SGHAT and CDR2 FQDESV (reference sequence). V was trimmed by 1 base and J by 0 bases, leaving 9 bases between them. CDR3 length: 16 residues. CDR3 protein: CASSLDRESNTGELFF. The CDR3 DNA reads TGTGCCAGCAGCTTAGACAGGGAGTCGAACACCGGGGAGCTGTTTTTT.

The chain uses TRBV3-1 (or the pseudogene TRBV3-2) and TRBJ1-5; D is unclear. CDR3 length: 12 residues. CDR1 LGHDT and CDR2 YNNKEL come from the germline V gene (reference sequence). V was shortened by 0 bases and J by 9 bases, with 6 bases between the two germline ends. The chain's CDR3 is CASSQERGPQHF. The CDR3 DNA is TGTGCCAGCAGCCAAGAGCGAGGGCCCCAGCATTTT.

The chain is built from TRBV28 and TRBJ1-2; TRBD1 is a possible D gene (6 bases). The CDR3 is made up of 14 amino acids. V was trimmed by 6 bases and J by 5 bases, leaving 16 bases between them. The germline V gene encodes CDR1 MDHEN and CDR2 SYDVKM. The CDR3 loop reads CASRSTGAGYGYTF. CDR3 nucleotides: TGTGCCAGCAGGTCGACAGGCGCTGGATATGGCTACACCTTC.

The sample holds a few counts of this clone. The chain is built from TRBV7-6 and TRBJ2-1, with no clear D. CDR1 is SGHVS, CDR2 FNYEAQ, per germline. Trimming cost V 5 bases and J 4 bases, with 9 bases left between them. The CDR3 spans 13 residues. The CDR3 nucleotides read TGTGCCAGCAGCCTTCTCCGGTACAATGAGCAGTTCTTC. It specifies CASSLLRYNEQFF. Full variable domain (remainder filled in from reference TRBV7-6 and TRBJ2-1): GAGVSQSPRYKVTKRGQDVALRCDPISGHVSLYWYRQALGQGPEFLTYFNYEAQQDKSGLPNDRFSAERPEGSISTLTIQRTEQRDSAMYRCASSLLRYNEQFFGPGTRLTVL.

The CDR3 loop reads CAWSIRAGQSRNQPQHF. Here the CDR3 DNA reads TGTGCCTGGAGTATCAGGGCCGGACAGTCTCGCAATCAGCCCCAGCATTTT. The gene calls are TRBV30 and TRBJ1-5, with D maybe TRBD1 (6 bases). The ends were cut back, 2 bases at V and 2 bases at J, with 19 bases in the middle. CDR1 is GTSNPN, CDR2 SVGIG, per germline (reference sequence). The CDR3 contains 17 residues.

This clone was found many times. This sequence joins TRBV20-1 and TRBJ1-1; D is perhaps TRBD1 (5 bases). Germline CDR1 reads DFQATT; CDR2 reads SNEGSKA (reference sequence). The CDR3 spans 12 residues. V lost 3 bases and J lost 4, with 9 bases in between. For the CDR3, the DNA is TGCAGTGCTAGTGGGGGAGGCACTGAAGCTTTCTTT. It yields the protein CSASGGGTEAFF.

The chain combines TRBV2 with TRBJ2-1, with a possible D match to TRBD2 (7 bases). Trimming took 8 bases from V and 5 from J, leaving 19 bases between them. The CDR3 runs to 15 residues. CDR1 and CDR2 (germline): SNHLY, FYNNEI. This chain's CDR3 is CASGPERGTNNEQFF. The DNA of the CDR3 is TGTGCCAGCGGTCCTGAGAGGGGGACTAACAATGAGCAGTTCTTC.

This clone was seen more than once but under ten times. The chain is built from TRBV5-4 and TRBJ2-1; D gene ambiguous. V was pared by 1 base and J by 8 bases, with 4 bases between. The germline V gene has CDR1 SGHNT and CDR2 YYREEE (reference sequence). This CDR3 spans 11 amino acids. The CDR3 region is CASSLIDEQFF. The CDR3 DNA reads as TGTGCCAGCAGCTTGATCGATGAGCAGTTCTTC.

The chain combines TRBV2 with TRBJ1-4; tentatively, D is TRBD1 (5 bases). This CDR3 has 14 amino acids. The V end was cut by 2 bases, the J end by 7 bases, with 11 bases between. Per germline, CDR1 SNHLY and CDR2 FYNNEI. CDR3 nucleotide sequence: TGTGCCAGCAGTGAAAACCGGGGGGGTGAAAAACTGTTTTTT. The encoded protein is CASSENRGGEKLFF.

The V gene is TRBV5-4, the J gene TRBJ2-3, with a possible D match to TRBD2 (6 bases). Germline CDR1 is SGHNT and CDR2 is YYREEE (reference sequence). CDR3 size: 16 residues. Trimming pared 3 bases from V and 8 bases from J, leaving 22 bases between. The CDR3 coding sequence is TGTGCCAGCAGCTGGAGGGGCGGGGCAGGGAGAGGTACGCAGTATTTT. This translates into CASSWRGGAGRGTQYF.

V usage is TRBV21-1 and J usage is TRBJ1-1; the table gives TRBD1 as D, unverified against the DNA. TRBV21-1 constitutes a pseudogene. The CDR3 has 18 amino acids. The CDR3 here is CASSKMGIGETENTEAFF. The CDR3 bases are TGTGCCAGCAGCAAAATGGGGATAGGGGAAACTGAGAACACTGAAGCTTTCTTT.

This rearrangement joins TRBV18 to TRBJ1-1; 9 bases are a match to TRBD1. Germline CDR1 KGHSH, CDR2 LQKENI. The CDR3 consists of 15 residues. After removal of 3 bases from V and 10 bases from J, the junction contained 12 bases not matched to a gene. DNA for the CDR3: TGTGCCAGCTCACCTTTGGGACAGGGCGAAGTTGTAGCTTTCTTT. Translation: CASSPLGQGEVVAFF. Based on the CDR3 plus reference TRBV18 and TRBJ1-1, the full variable domain is NAGVMQNPRHLVRRRGQEARLRCSPMKGHSHVYWYRQLPEEGLKFMVYLQKENIIDESGMPKERFSAEFPKEGPSILRIQQVVRGDSAAYFCASSPLGQGEVVAFFGQGTRLTVV.

The J gene is TRBJ2-3, the V gene TRBV10-3; 7 bases fit TRBD1. Looked up from germline, CDR1 is ENHRY and CDR2 is SYGVKD. This CDR3 region has 15 residues. Germline trimming cut 2 bases from V and 1 base from J; bases unmatched to any gene: 3. DNA of the CDR3: TGTGCCATCAGTGAGACGACAGGGCGCACAGATACGCAGTATTTT. Its translation is CAISETTGRTDTQYF.

This chain joins TRBV6-1 and TRBJ2-5; D not certain. The V end lost 5 bases, the J end lost 1 base, and 14 bases lay between the germline ends. The CDR3 is 15 amino acids. Germline V lookup: CDR1 MNHNS, CDR2 SASEGT. This CDR3 reads CASSFGTVPQETQYF. DNA for the CDR3: TGTGCCAGCAGTTTCGGAACAGTCCCCCAAGAGACCCAGTACTTC.

Comments on this clone: This sample includes further DNA sequences coding for the same CDR3. The chain couples TRBV12-3 or TRBV12-4 to TRBJ1-1; D gene ambiguous. There are 13 residues in the CDR3. The germline V and J ends were trimmed by 1 base and 1 base, with 4 bases remaining between them. CDR3: CASSLGQNTEAFF. The DNA of the CDR3 is TGTGCCAGCAGTTTAGGGCAGAACACTGAAGCTTTCTTT.

This chain uses TRBV6-1 with TRBJ1-2; D call uncertain. Trimming took off 2 bases at V and 1 base at J, with 14 bases between the two ends. CDR3 length: 16 amino acids. Germline loops: CDR1 MNHNS, CDR2 SASEGT. CDR3 DNA sequence: TGTGCCAGCAGTGAATCGGCCAGGCCTCTTAACTATGGCTACACCTTC. Translated: CASSESARPLNYGYTF.

The chain couples TRBV28 to TRBJ1-2; weak D call: TRBD1 (5 bases). From germline, CDR1 is MDHEN and CDR2 SYDVKM. This CDR3 has 16 amino acids. The V gene lost 3 bases and the J gene lost 4 bases, with 18 bases spanning the gap. The CDR3 spells CASSLGQGGWLYGYTF. The CDR3, as DNA: TGTGCCAGCAGTTTGGGGCAGGGAGGATGGCTCTATGGCTACACCTTC.